This note documents a single T cell receptor beta chain sequence. The data derive from a study of identical twins. V trimming: 0 bases; J trimming: 7 bases; junction bases outside the gene matches: 10. The length of the CDR3 is 16 residues. Germline CDR1 reads LGHNA; CDR2 reads YSLEER. TCRdb processed the 5' RACE reads anew with MiXCR; each CDR3 protein has one entry. The repertoire holds some 760,000 distinct CDR3 sequences, with 15% to 20% as singletons. This sample also appeared in a second study, on T cells expressing NK-cell markers.

This chain uses TRBV4-3 with TRBJ2-7; 9 nucleotides align to TRBD2. Material: PBMCs. The source is a woman aged 18-30 years in good health. The CDR3 DNA reads as TGCGCCAGCAGCCAAGAAACTAGCGGGTACGCTTTGGAGCAGTACTTC. This codes for CASSQETSGYALEQYF.